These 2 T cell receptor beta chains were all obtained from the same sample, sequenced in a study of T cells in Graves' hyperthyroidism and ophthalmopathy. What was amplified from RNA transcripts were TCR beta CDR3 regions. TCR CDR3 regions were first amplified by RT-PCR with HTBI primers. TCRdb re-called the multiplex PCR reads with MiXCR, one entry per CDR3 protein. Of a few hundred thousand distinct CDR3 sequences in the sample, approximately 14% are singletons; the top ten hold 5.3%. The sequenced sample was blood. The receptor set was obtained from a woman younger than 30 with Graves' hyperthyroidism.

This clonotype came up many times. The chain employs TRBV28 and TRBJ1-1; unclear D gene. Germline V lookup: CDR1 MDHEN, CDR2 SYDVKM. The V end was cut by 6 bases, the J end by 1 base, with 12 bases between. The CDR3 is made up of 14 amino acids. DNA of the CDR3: TGTGCCAGCAGGCCTCTGGGGAGGAACACTGAAGCTTTCTTT. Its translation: CASRPLGRNTEAFF.

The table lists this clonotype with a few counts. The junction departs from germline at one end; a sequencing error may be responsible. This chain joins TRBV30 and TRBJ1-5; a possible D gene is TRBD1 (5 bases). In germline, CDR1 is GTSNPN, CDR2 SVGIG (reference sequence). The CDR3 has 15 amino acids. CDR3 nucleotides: TGTGCCCGGAGTGACGGGGCGTGGTCCGGTCAGCCCCAGCATTTT. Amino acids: CARSDGAWSGQPQHF.